This T cell receptor beta chain was sequenced during a study of identifying expanded T cells in peripheral blood. Looked up from germline, CDR1 is LNHDA and CDR2 is SQIVND (reference sequence). The CDR3 covers 14 residues. Trimming shortened V by 3 bases and J by 4 bases, and 12 bases separated the two germline ends. Some clones are missing from TCRdb's copy, which holds only in-frame ones; the method was immunoSEQ multiplex PCR. There are some 75,000 clones in the sample; 85% to 90% occur only once, and over 2.5% lies in the top ten. Collection occurred without any documented infections or immune events in donors.

The TCR sequence derives from a person aged 18-70 years in good health. The sequenced sample consisted of blood. This chain connects TRBV19 to TRBJ1-1; no definite D call. CDR3: CASSIPRFGTEAFF. CDR3 coding DNA: TGTGCCAGTAGTATCCCCCGTTTCGGCACTGAAGCTTTCTTT.